These T cell receptor beta chains were read from a single sample in a study of CD8 T cells in Susac syndrome. TCRdb ran MiXCR on the immunoSEQ multiplex PCR reads and lists one entry per CDR3 protein. The sample has around 180,000 distinct CDR3 sequences, approximately 93% seen once. The sequenced material came from CD4+ T cells from PBMCs. The receptors originated from a human donor with multiple sclerosis. Both conserved end residues are part of each CDR3. D genes are given only for firm matches. For some rows the clone size is stated as once, few or many, or as a class when expanded; others skip it.

length	V	size	D	J	CDR3	DNA
15	TRBV5-6	NA	NA	TRBJ2-5	CASSLVGSQIVTQYF	TGTGCCAGCAGCTTGGTGGGTAGCCAAATCGTGACCCAGTACTTC
11	TRBV19	few	NA	TRBJ1-1	CASSRETEAFF	TGTGCCAGTAGTCGGGAAACTGAAGCTTTCTTT
14	TRBV29-1	NA	NA	TRBJ1-1	CSVQPGGGATEAFF	TGCAGCGTCCAACCTGGGGGCGGTGCCACTGAAGCTTTCTTT
12	TRBV30	NA	NA	TRBJ2-5	CAWSVDQGGQYF	TGTGCCTGGAGTGTAGATCAGGGTGGCCAGTACTTC
14	TRBV5-1	NA	NA	TRBJ2-7	CASSFTGIGYEQYF	TGCGCCAGCAGCTTTACAGGGATTGGGTACGAGCAGTACTTC
15	TRBV6-1	few	NA	TRBJ2-7	CASRVSQGDNYEQYF	TGTGCCAGCAGGGTGTCTCAGGGCGATAACTACGAGCAGTACTTC
14	TRBV20-1	NA	NA	TRBJ2-7	CSARFALDSYEQYF	TGCAGTGCTCGTTTTGCGCTGGACTCCTACGAGCAGTACTTC
13	TRBV5-6	NA	NA	TRBJ1-5	CASSGPLGGSQHF	TGTGCCAGCAGCGGTCCCCTCGGGGGGTCCCAGCATTTT
14	TRBV12-3/TRBV12-4	NA	NA	TRBJ1-2	CASSFRQGRIGYTF	TGTGCCAGCAGTTTCCGGCAGGGAAGAATCGGCTACACCTTC
13	TRBV5-4	NA	NA	TRBJ1-1	CASSSGADTEAFF	TGTGCCAGCAGCTCTGGGGCGGACACTGAAGCTTTCTTT
15	TRBV20-1	NA	TRBD1	TRBJ1-2	CSARRGQSNLYGYTF	TGCAGTGCTCGGAGGGGACAGAGCAACCTCTATGGCTACACCTTC
14	TRBV5-1	NA	TRBD2	TRBJ2-5	CASSLGGGAETQYF	TGCGCCAGCAGCTTGGGCGGGGGAGCCGAGACCCAGTACTTC
13	TRBV6-6	NA	TRBD1	TRBJ1-2	CASSGQGAFGYTF	TGTGCCAGCAGTGGACAGGGGGCGTTTGGCTACACCTTC
16	TRBV3-1	NA	TRBD1	TRBJ2-6	CASSSPQGAGANVLTF	TGTGCCAGCAGCTCACCACAGGGGGCTGGGGCCAACGTCCTGACTTTC
14	TRBV5-1	once	TRBD1	TRBJ2-7	CASSLQGTGSEQYF	TGCGCCAGCAGCTTGCAGGGGACAGGGAGCGAGCAGTACTTC